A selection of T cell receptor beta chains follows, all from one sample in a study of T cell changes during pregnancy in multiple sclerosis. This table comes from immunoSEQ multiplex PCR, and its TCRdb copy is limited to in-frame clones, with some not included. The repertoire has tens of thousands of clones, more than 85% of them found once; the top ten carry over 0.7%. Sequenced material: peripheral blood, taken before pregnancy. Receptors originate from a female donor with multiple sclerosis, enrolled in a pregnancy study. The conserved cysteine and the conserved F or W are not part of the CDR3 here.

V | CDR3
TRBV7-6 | ASSIPRGLREKLF
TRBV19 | ASSNTGGNSPLH
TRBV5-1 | ASSLEQGQYNEQF
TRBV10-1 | ASRDSGGYEQY
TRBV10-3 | AISESDSVNSPLH
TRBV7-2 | ASIRRGGPYGYT
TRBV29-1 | SVVGGSGYT
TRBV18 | ASSALSRRGGNTEAF
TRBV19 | ASSREGADGYT
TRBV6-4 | ASSATQGAAGELF
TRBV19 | ASSIRGYNSPLH
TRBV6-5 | ASSYSSGANEKLF
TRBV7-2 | ASSSSTSAQY
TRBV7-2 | ASSLLRASGGAGDTQY
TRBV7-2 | ASSEQGVSGNTIY
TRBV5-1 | ASSLDSLNLNTEAF
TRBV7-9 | ASSFLSQAYYGYT
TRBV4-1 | ASSQDAGNGGNQPQH
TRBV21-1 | ASSSPTGSVTEAF
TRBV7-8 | ASSLDRNTEAF
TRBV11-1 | ASSTGGEQY
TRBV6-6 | AATRGSKTYEQY
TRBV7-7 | ASSLGQGATYEQY
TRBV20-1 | SAHRGTEAF
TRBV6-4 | ASSEGTWHTEAF
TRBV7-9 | ASSFIEGNTEAF
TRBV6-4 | ASSGLAGGTDTQY
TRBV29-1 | SVRGPTISYGYT
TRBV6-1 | ASSRGNTEAF
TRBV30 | AWSVTLEQY
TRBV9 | ASSVAQGAGNTIY
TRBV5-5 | ASSLEGTGPNYGYT
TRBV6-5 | ASRDRDRGGQF
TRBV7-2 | ASVQGANYGYT
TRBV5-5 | ASTPRDRSYEQY
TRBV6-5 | ASHGSGEQY
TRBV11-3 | ASSALAGGGEQF
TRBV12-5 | ASGLVRKDTASNTGELF
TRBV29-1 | SAKIAGVYNEQF
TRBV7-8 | ASSFRDRISIHSPLH
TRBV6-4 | ASRLIAGGPSEQF
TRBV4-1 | ASSQGWVGTGPYEQY
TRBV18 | ASSPTPPTGTYGYT
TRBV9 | ASSATTGGGYGYT
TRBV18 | ASSVQGTWTNEKLF
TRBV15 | ATSRDKGSLPRTDTQY
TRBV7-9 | ASSPDRWSEKLF
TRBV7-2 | ASSLARGSSGNTIY
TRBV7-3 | ASSPPGQGTQY
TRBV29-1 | SVSRTGNTEAF
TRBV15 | ATTRGTGLAQPQH
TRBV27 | ASSPPKGLAGSSSYEQY
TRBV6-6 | ASTPPGLQGNEQF
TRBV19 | ASSLVAGGPNEQF
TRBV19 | ASTRTAAQGGDYGYT